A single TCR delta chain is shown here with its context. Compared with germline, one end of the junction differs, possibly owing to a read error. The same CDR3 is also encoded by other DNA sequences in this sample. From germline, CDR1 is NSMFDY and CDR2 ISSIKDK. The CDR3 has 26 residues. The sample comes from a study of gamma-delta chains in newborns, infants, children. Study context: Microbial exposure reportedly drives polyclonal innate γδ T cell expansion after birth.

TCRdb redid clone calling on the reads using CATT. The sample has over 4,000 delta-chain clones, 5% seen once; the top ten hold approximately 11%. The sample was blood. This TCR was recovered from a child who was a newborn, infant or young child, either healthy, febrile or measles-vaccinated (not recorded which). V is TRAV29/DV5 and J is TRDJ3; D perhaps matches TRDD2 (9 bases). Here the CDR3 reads CAASEGLPTSPFTGGRLSWDTRQMFF. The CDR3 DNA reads TGTGCAGCGAGCGAGGGCCTTCCTACGTCCCCCTTTACTGGGGGTCGACTCTCCTGGGACACCCGACAGATGTTTTTC.